Below are 12 T cell receptor beta chains sequenced from a single sample in a study of shared clonotypes between healthy human individuals. Profiled with immunoSEQ multiplex PCR; TCRdb holds only in-frame clones, not every one. Of 780,000 or so clones in the sample, roughly two thirds are singletons; the top ten hold more than 1.5%. Sequencing was carried out using memory CD4+ T cells sorted from blood. Noted subset: CD45RA-negative fraction. All receptors come from a woman under 40 in good health.

This clone was picked up a small number of times. The chain links TRBV7-9 to TRBJ1-1; D gene unclear. Trimming shortened V by 8 bases and J by 1 base, and 11 bases separated the two germline ends. This CDR3 comprises 13 residues. The germline gives CDR1 SEHNR, CDR2 FQNEAQ (reference sequence). CDR3 amino acids: CASSFTPNTEAFF. The CDR3 bases are TGTGCCAGCTCATTCACCCCGAACACTGAAGCTTTCTTT.

This clone was seen at least ten times. The chain has TRBV19 and TRBJ2-5; 7 bases match TRBD2. This CDR3 has 13 residues. Germline lookup yields CDR1 LNHDA and CDR2 SQIVND (reference sequence). V lost 5 bases, J lost 4 bases, and 4 bases stayed unmatched. CDR3 amino acids: CASSPGTTETQYF. As DNA, the CDR3 is TGTGCCAGTAGTCCCGGGACTACAGAGACCCAGTACTTC.

The chain joins TRBV19 to TRBJ2-7; 9 bases match TRBD1. Germline V gene lookup returns CDR1 LNHDA and CDR2 SQIVND (reference sequence). After removal of 5 bases from V and 8 bases from J, the junction contained 10 bases not matched to a gene. CDR3 length: 14 amino acids. CDR3 bases: TGTGCCAGTAGTCAAAGCACCGGGACAGGGAAGCAGTACTTC. This translates into CASSQSTGTGKQYF.

This clone was seen a few times. The rearrangement uses TRBV2 and TRBJ2-7; D may be TRBD2 (5 bases). The CDR3 totals 15 residues. The V and J ends lost 8 bases and 6 bases respectively, with 23 bases between them. Germline V gene lookup returns CDR1 SNHLY and CDR2 FYNNEI. The CDR3: CASGVGGLRATEQYF. DNA of the CDR3: TGTGCCAGCGGGGTTGGAGGTCTGAGGGCCACCGAGCAGTACTTC.

CDR3 residues: CASSSTVYQETQYF. The CDR3 DNA is TGTGCCAGCAGCTCCACAGTCTACCAAGAGACCCAGTACTTC. This sequence joins TRBV11-2 and TRBJ2-5, with D hard to call. From germline, CDR1 is SGHAT and CDR2 FQNNGV. V was clipped by 4 bases and J by 0 bases, with 9 bases between them. CDR3 length: 14 amino acids.

The chain uses TRBV4-1 and TRBJ1-1; 7 bases are a match to TRBD1. The germline gives CDR1 MGHRA, CDR2 YSYEKL. J gave up 5 bases and V 7 bases, and 13 bases lay outside the gene matches. CDR3 length equals 15 residues. In DNA, the CDR3 is TGCGCCAGCAACCAGGGGGTGGGTGTTTGGACTGAAGCTTTCTTT. It specifies CASNQGVGVWTEAFF.

The chain links TRBV9 to TRBJ2-1; D is possibly TRBD2 (5 bases). V gave up 4 bases and J gave up 4 bases, with 18 bases separating them. The CDR3 is 16 amino acids. Germline V gives CDR1 SGDLS, CDR2 YYNGEE. DNA for the CDR3: TGTGCCAGCAGCCTCAGGACTGGAACACTATACAATGAGCAGTTCTTC. This codes for CASSLRTGTLYNEQFF.

The chain recombines TRBV19 with TRBJ2-7, with a tentative D call TRBD2 (6 bases). CDR3 length: 15 amino acids. Per the germline V gene, CDR1 is LNHDA and CDR2 is SQIVND (reference sequence). V was shortened by 1 base and J by 2 bases, with 12 bases between the two germline ends. CDR3 coding DNA: TGTGCCAGTAGTATAGCAGGACTACCAACCTACGAGCAGTACTTC. Translation gives CASSIAGLPTYEQYF.

V and J are TRBV10-3 and TRBJ2-7, with TRBD2 identical over 12 bases. Germline V lookup: CDR1 ENHRY, CDR2 SYGVKD. The junction had 10 bases not matched to a gene; V was cut back by 6 bases and J by 7 bases. CDR3 length equals 15 residues. CDR3 nucleotide sequence: TGTGCCATCAGCCTCTCTAGCGGGAGGGCCGGGGAGCAGTACTTC. Residues: CAISLSSGRAGEQYF.

The DNA of the CDR3 is TGTGCCTTAGCTAGCGGGAGTCACTACAATGAGCAGTTCTTC. Translated, it gives CALASGSHYNEQFF. The chain employs TRBV10-3 and TRBJ2-1; 10 nucleotides line up with TRBD2. This CDR3 spans 14 amino acids. The junction had 7 bases not matched to a gene; V was cut back by 11 bases and J by 3 bases. Looked up from germline, CDR1 is ENHRY and CDR2 is SYGVKD.

This chain uses TRBV11-1 with TRBJ1-1, with D unclear. This CDR3 comprises 15 residues. Trimming removed 5 bases from V and 4 bases from J, with 17 bases in between. Germline V gene sequence: CDR1 SGHAT, CDR2 FQDESV (reference sequence). The DNA for the CDR3 is TGTGCCAGCAGCCCCGCCCAGGCGGTACGCACTGAAGCTTTCTTT. Translated: CASSPAQAVRTEAFF.

The rearrangement links TRBV27 to TRBJ1-2, with D maybe TRBD1 (5 bases). CDR1 and CDR2 (germline): MNHEY, SMNVEV (reference sequence). The CDR3 covers 12 residues. The germline V and J ends were trimmed by 8 bases and 7 bases, with 14 bases remaining between them. In DNA form, the CDR3 reads TGTGCCAGCTCACTGGGGGGTGCTGGCTACACCTTC. It is translated as CASSLGGAGYTF.